The source of this T cell receptor (beta chain) is a study of OX40 agonist ivuxolimab in advanced cancers. Study outcomes and limitations: CD4+ T cells averaged fewer expanded clones than CD8+ T cells.

Peripheral blood came from all dose cohorts at three timepoints. In regard to this clone: Its antigen is not identified.

This CDR3 has 14 residues. The germline V gene encodes CDR1 KGHSY and CDR2 FQNENV. V lost 0 bases, J lost 5 bases, and 10 bases lay in between. Using immunoSEQ multiplex PCR, the repertoire was profiled, and TCRdb retains in-frame clones only, with some absent. In the table there are 55,000 to 75,000 clones, about nine tenths of which are singletons. This clonotype was sampled from an adult with an advanced solid tumor such as melanoma, head and neck, liver or kidney cancer. Sequenced material: CD4+ or CD8+ T cells sorted from blood, taken in a trial of the OX40 agonist ivuxolimab. V usage is TRBV16 and J usage is TRBJ1-1; perhaps TRBD1 as D (5 bases). In DNA, the CDR3 is TGTGCCAGCAGCCAATCAGGGGCAGGGACTGAAGCTTTCTTT. Translating it yields CASSQSGAGTEAFF.